These T cell receptor beta chains were read from a single sample in a study of cytomegalovirus exposure and HLA in healthy donors. The data were produced by immunoSEQ multiplex PCR, yet TCRdb's version contains in-frame clones alone and is incomplete. The sample has 250,000 to 350,000 clones; 70% to 90% are singletons. The sequencing input was PBMCs. The source of these receptors is a woman in her late teens or twenties in good health and CMV-seronegative. Each CDR3 is given with its conserved first and last residue. A D gene is named only where the DNA matches it firmly. Not every row has a clone size; where given, it reads once, few, many or a size class.

d_call,j_call,clone_size,v_call,cdr3_nt,cdr3_aa
NA,TRBJ1-2,NA,TRBV2,TGTGCCAGCAGTGATCCAGCTAACTATGGCTACACCTTC,CASSDPANYGYTF
NA,TRBJ1-4,NA,TRBV5-1,TGCGCCAGCAGCCCGACAGGTTGGGGAGAAGGAGAAAAACTGTTTTTT,CASSPTGWGEGEKLFF
NA,TRBJ1-5,NA,TRBV19,TGTGCCAGTACCAAGGAGGGAGTCAATCAGCCCCAGCATTTT,CASTKEGVNQPQHF
TRBD2,TRBJ2-5,NA,TRBV7-9,TGTGCCAGCAGCGATGCCGGACTAGAAGAGACCCAGTACTTC,CASSDAGLEETQYF
NA,TRBJ2-5,NA,TRBV11-3,TGTGCCAGCAGCTCCCCCGGGAGCCCTGAGACCCAGTACTTC,CASSSPGSPETQYF
NA,TRBJ1-1,NA,TRBV29-1,TGCAGCGTTGGGCGGGGTTGGACTGAAGCTTTCTTT,CSVGRGWTEAFF
NA,TRBJ1-5,NA,TRBV27,TGTGCCAGCAGTTTAGGCAGCAATCAGCCCCAGCATTTT,CASSLGSNQPQHF
TRBD1,TRBJ1-5,once,TRBV28,TGTGCCAGCAGTGCGACCGGGACAGGGGCCCTCAATCAGCCCCAGCATTTT,CASSATGTGALNQPQHF
NA,TRBJ2-2,NA,TRBV5-4,TGTGCCAGCAGCCGGACCGGGGAGCTGTTTTTT,CASSRTGELFF
TRBD2,TRBJ2-5,NA,TRBV19,TGTGCCAGTAGATCTCCGGGACTAGATAAAGAGACCCAGTACTTC,CASRSPGLDKETQYF
TRBD1,TRBJ1-2,NA,TRBV28,TGTGCCAGCAGATCTCGAGGGGGCTCTGGCTACACCTTC,CASRSRGGSGYTF
TRBD1,TRBJ1-3,once,TRBV5-4,TGTGCCAGCAGCCCGGGACAGGGGTACACCATATATTTT,CASSPGQGYTIYF
NA,TRBJ2-3,NA,TRBV9,TGTGCCAGCAGCGTACGAATAGCGGCGGGATCAGATACGCAGTATTTT,CASSVRIAAGSDTQYF
NA,TRBJ1-1,NA,TRBV5-6,TGTGCCAGCAGCCAGGGAAGGCGGGGGCTCACTGAAGCTTTCTTT,CASSQGRRGLTEAFF
NA,TRBJ1-3,NA,TRBV2,TGTGCCAGCAGTGGTTCGTTAGTTGATACTCGCGGAAACACCATATATTTT,CASSGSLVDTRGNTIYF
TRBD1,TRBJ2-7,NA,TRBV25-1,TGTGCCAGCAGCCCCAACTCAGGGGGCTCCTACGAGCAGTACTTC,CASSPNSGGSYEQYF
NA,TRBJ2-2,NA,TRBV6-4,TGTGCCAGCAGCCCGACTGCAATAAACACCGGGGAGCTGTTTTTT,CASSPTAINTGELFF
NA,TRBJ2-5,NA,TRBV5-6,TGTGCCAGCAGCACCGGGACTTCGCTCGGGGAGACCCAGTACTTC,CASSTGTSLGETQYF
TRBD2,TRBJ2-1,NA,TRBV4-1,TGCGCCAGCAGCTTCCTAGCGGGGGCCGGCAATGAGCAGTTCTTC,CASSFLAGAGNEQFF
TRBD2,TRBJ2-2,NA,TRBV7-3,TGTGCCAGCAGCTTAAGACTAGCGGCTAACACCGGGGAGCTGTTTTTT,CASSLRLAANTGELFF
NA,TRBJ1-6,once,TRBV9,TGTGCCAGCAGCGTAGGCCAGGGCGCTTCACCCCTCCACTTT,CASSVGQGASPLHF
TRBD1,TRBJ1-1,NA,TRBV18,TGTGCCAGCTCACCAACAAGACAGGGTGGGATTAACACTGAAGCTTTCTTT,CASSPTRQGGINTEAFF
TRBD2,TRBJ2-2,NA,TRBV5-6,TGTGCCAGCAGCTCGGAACCGGTACTCGCGGGGGGTACCACCGGGGAGCTGTTTTTT,CASSSEPVLAGGTTGELFF
NA,TRBJ2-7,few,TRBV10-3,TGTGCCACCGGACCCGAGGAGGGCCACGAGCAGTACTTC,CATGPEEGHEQYF
TRBD1,TRBJ1-1,NA,TRBV5-1,TGCGCCAGCAGGACCGGGACAGGGAAGGGGGACACTGAAGCTTTCTTT,CASRTGTGKGDTEAFF
TRBD1,TRBJ1-2,NA,TRBV5-1,TGCGCCAGCAGCTCCGCGGACGGGACAGGGGGCAACTATGGCTACACCTTC,CASSSADGTGGNYGYTF
NA,TRBJ1-4,NA,TRBV5-1,TGCGCCAGCAGCTTGCCCCACCCGGGACTGCCTAATGAAAAACTGTTTTTT,CASSLPHPGLPNEKLFF
NA,TRBJ2-7,NA,TRBV7-2,TGTGCCAGCAGCACCCGGACTAACTCCTACGAGCAGTACTTC,CASSTRTNSYEQYF